This T cell receptor (beta chain) was obtained from a study of shared clonotypes between healthy human individuals. Partitioning of CD4+ cells yielded a CD45RA+ naive subset and a CD45RA-negative memory subset. Assay runs were performed at deep level. Genomic DNA of each subset was evenly split across several immunoSEQ plates. Some clones are missing from TCRdb's copy, which holds only in-frame ones; the method was immunoSEQ multiplex PCR. Among about 530,000 clones listed, about 96% were seen once. Sequencing used naive CD4+ T cells sorted from blood. The subset here: CD45RA+ positively selected. The TCR originated in a woman aged 30 to 39 in good health.

This CDR3 is CASSSEAGPHVYNEQFF. The CDR3 bases are TGTGCCAGCAGTTCAGAGGCGGGGCCCCACGTCTACAATGAGCAGTTCTTC. This chain connects TRBV28 to TRBJ2-1; a possible D gene is TRBD2 (6 bases). The CDR3 is made up of 17 amino acids. The V and J ends lost 4 bases and 3 bases respectively, with 19 bases between them. Per the germline V gene, CDR1 is MDHEN and CDR2 is SYDVKM.